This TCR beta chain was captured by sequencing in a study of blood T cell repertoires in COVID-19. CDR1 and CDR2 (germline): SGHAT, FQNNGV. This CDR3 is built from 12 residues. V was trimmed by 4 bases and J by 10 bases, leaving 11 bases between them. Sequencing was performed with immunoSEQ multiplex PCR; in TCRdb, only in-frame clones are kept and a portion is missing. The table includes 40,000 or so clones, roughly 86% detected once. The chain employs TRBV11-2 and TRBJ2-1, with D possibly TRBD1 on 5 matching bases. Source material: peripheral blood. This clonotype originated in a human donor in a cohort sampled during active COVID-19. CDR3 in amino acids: CASSSPRQEQFF. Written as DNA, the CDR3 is TGTGCCAGCAGCTCCCCCCGACAGGAGCAGTTCTTC.